This T cell receptor beta chain was retrieved from a study of shared clonotypes between healthy human individuals. This clone has only one observation. The length of the CDR3 is 14 residues. Trimming removed 3 bases from V and 4 bases from J; junction bases left unmatched: 1. Germline CDR1 is SGHDN and CDR2 is FVKESK. Authors' analysis steps: Filtering differed since immunoSEQ provided only junctions, with no quality scores. TCRdb's copy holds only in-frame clones and misses some; the assay was immunoSEQ multiplex PCR. D and trimming come from the DNA, and the V and J calls and clone size come from that table. The sample shows roughly 2.1 million clones, 93% of them seen only once. Positive CCR7 selection of CD45RO-negative cells yielded the naive CD8 cells, and terminally differentiated effector memory CD45RA+ cells were excluded.

The sequence was collected from a young man in good health. Some clones in this sample may be carry-over from other donors' samples. Sequencing used naive CD8+ T cells from PBMCs. The rearrangement joins TRBV14 to TRBJ1-3; TRBD1 agrees at 9 bases. The CDR3 is CASSHGQGGNTIYF. The CDR3, as DNA: TGTGCCAGCAGCCACGGACAGGGGGGAAACACCATATATTTT.